This TCR beta chain was sequenced in a study of T-cell reconstitution after alpha-beta-depleted transplantation in children. Between the trimmed V and J ends, which lost 2 bases and 4 bases, there was a span of 16 bases. The V gene's germline CDR1 is DFQATT and CDR2 SNEGSKA (reference sequence). This CDR3 is 15 amino acids long. Points from the study as a whole: For some patients, TCRbeta diversity was high at day 60 because of recipient T cells and thymic progenitors that survived. T-cell counts and diversity at one year following transplant were attributed mainly to newly produced T cells. Where alpha-beta T cells came from about two months after transplant was reportedly several hundred expanded graft clones.

Unique molecular identifiers were incorporated when the TCRbeta library was constructed. A single record per CDR3 protein comes from TCRdb applying MiXCR to the PCR reads. Of a few hundred thousand distinct CDR3 sequences in the sample, about a tenth were seen once. This clonotype was found many times. As yet, its antigen is unknown. This chain uses TRBV20-1 with TRBJ2-3, with D possibly TRBD2 on 7 matching bases. The source material was PBMCs, sampled before TCRalphabeta/CD19-depleted stem cell transplant. The origin of this receptor is a boy under two years old with acute myeloid leukemia, due to receive a stem cell transplant. The CDR3, as DNA: TGCAGTGCTAGACGCCTGGGGGGGGGCCCAGATACGCAGTATTTT. It specifies CSARRLGGGPDTQYF.